The rows below give T cell receptor beta chains drawn from one sample of a study of early T cells in non-severe SARS-CoV-2 infection. TCRdb independently ran MiXCR on the 5' RACE reads; one entry per CDR3 protein. The profile covers about 30,000 distinct CDR3 sequences, with less than 6.5% appearing a single time and 3% to 4.5% taken by the ten largest. What was sequenced was whole blood. These receptors originate from an adult who was a healthcare worker with PCR-confirmed SARS-CoV-2 infection or an uninfected control (not recorded which). Both conserved end residues are part of each CDR3. D genes are given only for firm matches. Some rows mark clone size as missing; the rest say once, few, many or name a class of expanded clone.

v_call	j_call	clone_size	d_call	cdr3_nt	cdr3_aa
TRBV28	TRBJ2-1	many	TRBD1	TGTGCCAGCAGTTCTGGACAGGACTCCTACAATGAGCAGTTCTTC	CASSSGQDSYNEQFF
TRBV11-2	TRBJ2-3	many	.	TGTGCCAGCAGCTCGACGACGGGGGCAGATACGCAGTATTTT	CASSSTTGADTQYF
TRBV18	TRBJ2-3	many	TRBD1	TGTGCCAGCTCACCCGGACAGGGCCGATTCACAGATACGCAGTATTTT	CASSPGQGRFTDTQYF
TRBV27	TRBJ2-3	.	.	TGTGCCAGCTTCAACAGGGCCACAGATACGCAGTATTTT	CASFNRATDTQYF
TRBV28	TRBJ2-5	.	TRBD2	TGTGCCAGCAGCCACGGACTAGCGGAAAACCAAGAGACCCAGTACTTC	CASSHGLAENQETQYF
TRBV4-1	TRBJ2-5	.	.	TGCGCCAGCAGCCAAGTGAGTTTTGGTGGTTACCAAGAGACCCAGTACTTC	CASSQVSFGGYQETQYF
TRBV24-1	TRBJ2-5	many	TRBD1	TGTGCCTCCAGTGGGACAGGCGATCTCCAAGAGACCCAGTACTTC	CASSGTGDLQETQYF
TRBV28	TRBJ1-6	.	.	TGTGCCAGCATCGGCGGGGCAGGGCCCTATAATTCACCCCTCCACTTT	CASIGGAGPYNSPLHF
TRBV7-8	TRBJ1-5	.	.	TGTGCCAGCAGCTTATTAGGTAGCAATCAGCCCCAGCATTTT	CASSLLGSNQPQHF
TRBV20-1	TRBJ2-1	many	.	TGCAGTGCTAGTTTCCTACGCAATGAGCAGTTCTTC	CSASFLRNEQFF
TRBV14	TRBJ2-1	many	TRBD1	TGTGCCAGCAGCCAAGGACACAGGGGGCTAATCAATGAGCAGTTCTTC	CASSQGHRGLINEQFF
TRBV6-4	TRBJ2-1	few	TRBD2	TGTGCCAGCAGTGACGAAGCGGGAGTGTTGCATGAGCAGTTCTTC	CASSDEAGVLHEQFF
TRBV29-1	TRBJ1-1	many	TRBD1	TGCAGCGTTCAGGGGGTCGAAGACACTGAAGCTTTCTTT	CSVQGVEDTEAFF
TRBV18	TRBJ2-3	.	.	TGTGCCAGCTCACCAACGGGGATGGAGACAGATACGCAGTATTTT	CASSPTGMETDTQYF
TRBV7-9	TRBJ1-3	many	.	TGTGCCAGCAGCTTAGCGCTTGGGGGCTTCTCTGGAAACACCATATATTTT	CASSLALGGFSGNTIYF
TRBV6-5	TRBJ2-2	many	.	TGTGCCAGCAGTTACGATCGAGGGAAGTCTGGGGAGCTGTTTTTT	CASSYDRGKSGELFF
TRBV11-2	TRBJ2-5	few	.	TGTGCCAGCAGCTTAAAAGGAGGTATAGCGGTACAAGAGACCCAGTACTTC	CASSLKGGIAVQETQYF
TRBV27	TRBJ1-1	many	TRBD1	TGTGCCAGCAGCCAGACCCAGACAGGGGGGATTGAAGCTTTCTTT	CASSQTQTGGIEAFF
TRBV19	TRBJ2-3	few	.	TGTGCCAGTAGTATAGGACAGGATCCAGATACGCAGTATTTT	CASSIGQDPDTQYF
TRBV4-3	TRBJ2-7	few	TRBD1	TGCGCCAGCAGCCAAGATCTTAGGCAGGGGGCCTACGAGCAGTACTTC	CASSQDLRQGAYEQYF
TRBV29-1	TRBJ2-4	many	.	TGCAGCGTTGTAATAGAAGGAAACATTCAGTACTTC	CSVVIEGNIQYF
TRBV7-3	TRBJ2-1	.	.	TGTGCCGGCAGCTTGATCGGGAGCTCCTACAATGAGCAGTTCTTC	CAGSLIGSSYNEQFF
TRBV7-8	TRBJ2-7	.	.	TGTGCCAGCAGCTTAGGGGTGAGCTACGAGCAGTACTTC	CASSLGVSYEQYF
TRBV23-1	TRBJ2-2	few	.	TGCGCCAGCAGTCAATCGAGGAATAGAGGACTAACGAACACCGGGGAGCTGTTTTTT	CASSQSRNRGLTNTGELFF
TRBV11-2	TRBJ1-3	many	.	TGTGCCAGCAGCTTATTGAGACAGAGCTCTGGAAACACCATATATTTT	CASSLLRQSSGNTIYF
TRBV6-5	TRBJ2-4	many	TRBD2	TGTGCCAGCAGTTACACCGGGGGGGCAGCCAAAAACATTCAGTACTTC	CASSYTGGAAKNIQYF
TRBV29-1	TRBJ2-1	.	.	TGCAGCGTTGTTATTGCCAGTGTGGGGCAGTTCTTC	CSVVIASVGQFF
TRBV3-1	TRBJ1-1	.	.	TGTGCCAGCAGCCAAGCCTTAGGAGGGGTTTTCACTGAAGCTTTCTTT	CASSQALGGVFTEAFF
TRBV25-1	TRBJ2-1	many	TRBD2	TGTGCCAGCAGTAAGAACGGGAGGGCCTACAATGAGCAGTTCTTC	CASSKNGRAYNEQFF
TRBV10-1	TRBJ2-1	.	.	TGCGCCAGCAGTGAGTCGTACGGCTCCGGTGAGCAGTTCTTC	CASSESYGSGEQFF
TRBV18	TRBJ2-1	many	TRBD2	TGTGCCAGCTCACCAATCCTAGGCGGGAGGAGCTCCTACAATGAGCAGTTCTTC	CASSPILGGRSSYNEQFF
TRBV5-5	TRBJ2-5	few	TRBD1	TGTGCCAGCAGCTTGGGACAGGGTAGGCAAGAGACCCAGTACTTC	CASSLGQGRQETQYF
TRBV11-2	TRBJ1-1	many	TRBD1	TGTGCCAGCAGCCCGTCACTTGTGACAGGGTTTGCTTTCTTT	CASSPSLVTGFAFF
TRBV20-1	TRBJ2-3	many	.	TGCAGTGCTAGAGGTGGTTTCCGCGGGACGGTCACAGATACGCAGTATTTT	CSARGGFRGTVTDTQYF
TRBV18	TRBJ1-1	.	.	TGTGCCAGCTCACCGAACAGGGACACTGAAGCTTTCTTT	CASSPNRDTEAFF
TRBV29-1	TRBJ1-1	many	.	TGCAGCGAAGGGGAGGGGAACACTGAAGCTTTCTTT	CSEGEGNTEAFF
TRBV10-3	TRBJ1-1	.	.	TGTGCCATCAGGGGCAGGGCCCTCAACACTGAAGCTTTCTTT	CAIRGRALNTEAFF
TRBV7-2	TRBJ2-2	few	.	TGTGCCAGCAGCCGGGCCAGAGAGGGGACCGGGGAGCTGTTTTTT	CASSRAREGTGELFF
TRBV5-1	TRBJ2-5	many	.	TGCGCCAGCAGCTTGCTTACATCAGAAGAGACCCAGTACTTC	CASSLLTSEETQYF
TRBV21-1	TRBJ2-3	.	.	TGTGCCAGCAGCAAAGACGGGACAGGGGGCGCGGATACGCAGTATTTT	CASSKDGTGGADTQYF
TRBV7-2	TRBJ1-2	.	TRBD1	TGTGCCAGCAGCACCGGACAGGGGGATTATGGCTACACCTTC	CASSTGQGDYGYTF
TRBV14	TRBJ2-2	few	.	TGTGCCAGCAGCCAAGATCAAGGAGCAAGGACCGGGGAGCTGTTTTTT	CASSQDQGARTGELFF
TRBV27	TRBJ2-7	many	TRBD2	TGTGCCAGCCGCCGCCTAGCGGGACCCTCCTACGAGCAGTACTTC	CASRRLAGPSYEQYF
TRBV20-1	TRBJ2-7	many	.	TGCAGTGCTAGGTCCCTAGCGCGGAGCTCCTACGAGCAGTACTTC	CSARSLARSSYEQYF
TRBV19	TRBJ2-1	many	TRBD1	TGTGCCAGTAGTCTCCGACAGGGGACGGTAGAGCAGTTCTTC	CASSLRQGTVEQFF
TRBV6-6	TRBJ2-1	many	TRBD2	TGTGCCAGTCGGACTAGCGGGAGGAATGAGCAGTTCTTC	CASRTSGRNEQFF
TRBV11-2	TRBJ2-5	many	.	TGTGCCAGCAGCTTTGCGGGACAGACCCAGTACTTC	CASSFAGQTQYF
TRBV20-1	TRBJ2-3	many	TRBD2	TGCAGTGTGACTAGCGGGAGGGAAGGCACAGATACGCAGTATTTT	CSVTSGREGTDTQYF